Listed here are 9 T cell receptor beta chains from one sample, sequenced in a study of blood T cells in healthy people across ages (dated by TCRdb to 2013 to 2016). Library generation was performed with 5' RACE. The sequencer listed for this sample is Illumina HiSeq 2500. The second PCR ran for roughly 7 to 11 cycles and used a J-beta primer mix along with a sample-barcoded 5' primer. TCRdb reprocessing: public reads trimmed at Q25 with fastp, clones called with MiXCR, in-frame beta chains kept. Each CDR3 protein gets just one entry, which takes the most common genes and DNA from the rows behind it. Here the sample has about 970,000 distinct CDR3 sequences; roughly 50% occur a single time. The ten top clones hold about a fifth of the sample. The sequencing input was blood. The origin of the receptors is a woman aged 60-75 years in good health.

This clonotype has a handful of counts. The DNA of the CDR3 is TGTGCCAGTACTAGTATGAGGCGCGCGCAGTACTTC. Translation: CASTSMRRAQYF. The chain is built from TRBV21-1 and TRBJ2-5; TRBD1, the table's D call, lacks a check against the DNA. TRBV21-1 is a pseudogene. The CDR3 runs to 12 residues.

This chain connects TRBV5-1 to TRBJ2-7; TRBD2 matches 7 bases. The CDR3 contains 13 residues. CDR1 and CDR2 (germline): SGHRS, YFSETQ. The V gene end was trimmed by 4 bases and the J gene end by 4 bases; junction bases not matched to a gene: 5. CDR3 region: CASSGGRGYEQYF. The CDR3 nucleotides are TGCGCCAGCAGCGGAGGGAGGGGTTACGAGCAGTACTTC.

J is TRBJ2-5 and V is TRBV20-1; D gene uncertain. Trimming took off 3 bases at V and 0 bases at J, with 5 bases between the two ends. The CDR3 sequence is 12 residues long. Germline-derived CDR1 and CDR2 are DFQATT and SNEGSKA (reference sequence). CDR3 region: CSARGYQETQYF. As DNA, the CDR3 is TGCAGTGCTAGGGGGTACCAAGAGACCCAGTACTTC.

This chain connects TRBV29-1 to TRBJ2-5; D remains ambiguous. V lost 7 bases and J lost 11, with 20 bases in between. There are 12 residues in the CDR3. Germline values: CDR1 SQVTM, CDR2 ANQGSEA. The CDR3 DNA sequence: TGCAGCGCGATGGTGGGTTACAATGAGCAGTACTTC. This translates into CSAMVGYNEQYF.

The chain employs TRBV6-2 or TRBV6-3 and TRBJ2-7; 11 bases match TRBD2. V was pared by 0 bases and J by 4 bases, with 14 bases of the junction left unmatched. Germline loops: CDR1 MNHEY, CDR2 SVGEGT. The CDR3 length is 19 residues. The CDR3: CASSYSHFRLAGTVYEQYF. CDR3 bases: TGTGCCAGCAGTTACTCCCACTTCCGACTAGCGGGGACAGTGTACGAGCAGTACTTC.

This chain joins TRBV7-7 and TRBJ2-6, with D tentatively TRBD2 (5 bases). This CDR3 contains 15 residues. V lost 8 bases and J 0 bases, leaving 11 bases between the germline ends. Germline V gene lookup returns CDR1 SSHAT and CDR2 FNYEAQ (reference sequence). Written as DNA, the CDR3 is TGTGCCAGCGGACCCGCGGGCTCTGGGGCCAACGTCCTGACTTTC. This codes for CASGPAGSGANVLTF.

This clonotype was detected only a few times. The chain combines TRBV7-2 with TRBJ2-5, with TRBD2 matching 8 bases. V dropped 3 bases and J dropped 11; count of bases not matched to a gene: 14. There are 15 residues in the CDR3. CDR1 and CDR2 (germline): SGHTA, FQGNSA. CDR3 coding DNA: TGTGCCAGCAGCTTCCAAGCGGGAGCGTACTCGGAGCAGTACTTC. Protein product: CASSFQAGAYSEQYF.

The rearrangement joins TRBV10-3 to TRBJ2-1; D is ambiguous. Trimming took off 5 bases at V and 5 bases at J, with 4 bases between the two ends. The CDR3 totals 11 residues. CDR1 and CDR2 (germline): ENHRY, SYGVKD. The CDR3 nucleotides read TGTGCCATCAGTAAAAACAATGAGCAGTTCTTC. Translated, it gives CAISKNNEQFF.

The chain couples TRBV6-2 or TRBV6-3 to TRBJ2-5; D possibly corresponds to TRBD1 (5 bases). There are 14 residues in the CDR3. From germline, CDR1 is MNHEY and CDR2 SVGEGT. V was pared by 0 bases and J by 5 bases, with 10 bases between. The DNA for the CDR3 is TGTGCCAGCAGTTACTCTGGCAGGGTTGAGACCCAGTACTTC. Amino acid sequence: CASSYSGRVETQYF.